This T cell receptor beta chain was observed in a study of blood T cell repertoires in COVID-19. Study information: PBMCs, B-cell-depleted T cells, or T cells were the source of the cDNA or gDNA that made up the material.

V lost 6 bases and J lost 10, with 19 bases in between. Germline V gene data show CDR1 as MNHEY and CDR2 as SVGEGT. CDR3 length equals 15 residues. Sequenced by immunoSEQ multiplex PCR; TCRdb stores in-frame clones only, minus some. This sample has 350,000 or so clones, with 70% to 90% found just once. This rearrangement joins TRBV6-2 or TRBV6-3 to TRBJ1-6; D call uncertain. Sample: peripheral blood. The source is a woman aged 30 to 39 with COVID-19, enrolled during active disease. The CDR3 here is CASSPAVAQGSPLHF. The CDR3 DNA sequence: TGTGCCAGCAGCCCAGCAGTAGCCCAAGGATCACCCCTCCACTTT.